This T cell receptor (beta chain) comes out of a study of memory CD4+ T cells and cytomegalovirus serostatus. Study information: Donors were healthy Belgian adults, under 10 CMV seropositive and about two dozen seronegative. Study findings and constraints: Suggested: most of the CMV-linked TCR signature lies in CD4+ memory cells.

The sort gate was single viable CD3+CD4+CD8-CD45RO+ cells for memory CD4+ T cells. In the case of this clone: Its antigen is not known.

Methods used by the authors: After removing out-of-frame reads, 2,204,828 distinct TCRbeta sequences remained. The data were produced by immunoSEQ multiplex PCR, yet TCRdb's version contains in-frame clones alone and is incomplete. The DNA was the basis for D and trimming; V, J and clone size are from that table. The profile shows under 50,000 clones, roughly 78% of them singletons. With 0 bases removed from V and 0 bases from J, the gap between germline ends came to 3 bases. Germline V gene data show CDR1 as SNHLY and CDR2 as FYNNEI. The CDR3 loop spans 14 amino acids. The rearrangement links TRBV2 to TRBJ1-3; D gene ambiguous. Sequences were obtained from memory CD4+ T cells from blood. The clonotype comes from an adult in good health and CMV-seropositive. This CDR3 is CASSEASSGNTIYF. Here the CDR3 DNA reads TGTGCCAGCAGTGAAGCGAGCTCTGGAAACACCATATATTTT. Using reference TRBV2 and TRBJ1-3 for the parts outside the CDR3, the full variable domain is EPEVTQTPSHQVTQMGQEVILRCVPISNHLYFYWYRQILGQKVEFLVSFYNNEISEKSEIFDDQFSVERPDGSNFTLKIRSTKLEDSAMYFCASSEASSGNTIYFGEGSWLTVV.